The 12 T cell receptor beta chains in this list originate from one sample, sequenced in a study of identical twins. TCRdb recomputed calls from the 5' RACE reads with MiXCR, one row per CDR3 protein. The sample lists 250,000 or so distinct CDR3 sequences; about 7.3% were seen once. This same sample was also part of a study on yellow fever vaccine responses in identical twins.

Sample: memory (CD45RO+) T cells sorted from blood. The receptors shown here come from a woman under 30 in good health.

This clonotype was seen only a few times. The gene calls are TRBV3-1 and TRBJ2-5; D assignment may be TRBD1 or TRBD2 (5 bases each). V was cut by 8 bases and J by 4 bases, with 11 bases left in between. Germline CDR1 and CDR2: LGHDT and YNNKEL (reference sequence). The CDR3 is made up of 12 amino acids. The CDR3 sequence is CASVHGTETQYF. The CDR3, as DNA: TGTGCCAGCGTACATGGGACAGAGACCCAGTACTTC.

This clonotype showed up just a few times. CDR3 bases: TGTGCCAGCAGTTGGAGAGGGGGTGTGGGCACTGAAGCTTTCTTT. Translated, it gives CASSWRGGVGTEAFF. This chain connects TRBV27 to TRBJ1-1; D is perhaps TRBD1 (6 bases). CDR3 size: 15 residues. The V gene lost 4 bases and the J gene lost 4 bases, with 16 bases spanning the gap. Germline lookup yields CDR1 MNHEY and CDR2 SMNVEV (reference sequence).

The rearrangement joins TRBV7-3 to TRBJ2-1, with D possibly being TRBD2 (6 bases). Germline V gives CDR1 SGHTA, CDR2 FQGTGA. V lost 2 bases and J 7 bases, leaving 18 bases between the germline ends. The CDR3 covers 16 residues. The CDR3 sequence: CASSLLPGGSRNEQFF. CDR3 bases: TGTGCCAGCAGCTTATTACCCGGGGGATCACGGAATGAGCAGTTCTTC.

This clonotype was detected ten times or more. This sequence joins TRBV5-6 and TRBJ1-5; 7 positions match TRBD1. J gave up 6 bases and V 4 bases, and 10 bases lay outside the gene matches. The CDR3 is 15 residues long. Germline-derived CDR1 and CDR2 are SGHDT and YYEEEE. CDR3 sequence: CASSPSRTGFQPQHF. The CDR3 nucleotides are TGTGCCAGCAGCCCGTCCCGGACAGGATTTCAGCCCCAGCATTTT.

The table lists this clonotype with many counts. The chain joins TRBV7-9 to TRBJ2-7; weak D call: TRBD2 (7 bases). This CDR3 comprises 16 residues. Deletions cut 1 base from V and 4 bases from J, with 17 bases between. The V gene's germline CDR1 is SEHNR and CDR2 FQNEAQ (reference sequence). CDR3: CASSLVRRGQGYEQYF. CDR3 DNA sequence: TGTGCCAGCAGCTTAGTAAGGCGGGGGCAGGGATACGAGCAGTACTTC.

This clonotype was detected many times. The CDR3 region is CASSLADSEAFF. The CDR3 DNA is TGCGCCAGCAGCTTGGCCGATAGTGAAGCTTTCTTT. The chain links TRBV5-1 to TRBJ1-1, with D unresolved. The CDR3 extends over 12 amino acids. CDR1 and CDR2 from the germline V gene are SGHRS and YFSETQ. V lost 0 bases, J lost 7 bases, and 7 bases lay in between.

This clonotype was seen repeatedly, ten times or more. The V and J genes are TRBV28 and TRBJ2-1, with D maybe TRBD1 (5 bases). Germline V gene data show CDR1 as MDHEN and CDR2 as SYDVKM. This CDR3 is 15 amino acids long. Trimming left V 6 bases short and J 7 bases short, with 19 bases between. CDR3 protein: CASRPYGATGNEQFF. The CDR3 DNA reads as TGTGCCAGCAGGCCTTATGGGGCTACTGGGAATGAGCAGTTCTTC. The full variable domain, its missing parts supplied by reference TRBV28 and TRBJ2-1, is DVKVTQSSRYLVKRTGEKVFLECVQDMDHENMFWYRQDPGLGLRLIYFSYDVKMKEKGDIPEGYSVSREKKERFSLILESASTNQTSMYLCASRPYGATGNEQFFGPGTRLTVL.

This clonotype was picked up a small number of times. V is TRBV29-1 and J is TRBJ1-1; 7 bases are shared with TRBD1. The CDR3 contains 13 residues. The germline gives CDR1 SQVTM, CDR2 ANQGSEA. V lost 6 bases and J lost 1; bases outside the gene matches: 5. This chain's CDR3 is CSVNGQENTEAFF. CDR3 nucleotides: TGCAGCGTGAATGGACAGGAGAACACTGAAGCTTTCTTT.

This chain uses TRBV23-1 with TRBJ2-7; D is uncertain. TRBV23-1 is an ORF; its function is uncertain. Trimming pared 1 base from V and 2 bases from J, leaving 6 bases between. The CDR3 spans 13 residues. The CDR3 sequence is CASSQYPTYEQYF. DNA for the CDR3: TGCGCCAGCAGTCAATATCCAACCTACGAGCAGTACTTC.

This clonotype was picked up many times. The rearrangement uses TRBV7-9 and TRBJ2-5; D is ambiguous. Germline V lookup: CDR1 SEHNR, CDR2 FQNEAQ (reference sequence). Trimming stripped 4 bases from V and 1 base from J, with 7 bases between. This CDR3 has 13 amino acids. CDR3 DNA sequence: TGTGCCAGCAGCTGGTACAGCCAAGAGACCCAGTACTTC. It translates to CASSWYSQETQYF.

This clonotype has at least ten counts. The rearrangement links TRBV12-3 or TRBV12-4 to TRBJ2-3; the match to TRBD1 covers 9 bases. Trimming removed 7 bases from V and 7 bases from J; junction bases left unmatched: 9. The CDR3 runs 14 residues. DNA for the CDR3: TGTGCCAGCACCCAACCGGGACAGGGATATACGCAGTATTTT. Its translation: CASTQPGQGYTQYF.

This clonotype was counted ten times or more. The chain has TRBV20-1 and TRBJ2-5; D is ambiguous. The length of the CDR3 is 16 residues. Deletions cut 1 base from V and 5 bases from J, with 20 bases between. Germline-derived CDR1 and CDR2 are DFQATT and SNEGSKA (reference sequence). The CDR3 here is CSARAQDLLSFETQYF. CDR3 DNA sequence: TGCAGTGCTAGAGCCCAGGATCTTCTTAGTTTCGAGACCCAGTACTTC.